A single sample is the source of the 6 T cell receptor beta chains below, sequenced in a study of T cell responses to AZD1222 COVID-19 vaccine. Sequenced by immunoSEQ multiplex PCR; TCRdb stores in-frame clones only, minus some. The sample lists approximately 140,000 clones, about 91% seen once, with 1.9% in the top ten. The sequencing here drew on peripheral blood, taken 28 days after the second AZD1222 dose. The receptor set was obtained from an adult who received the AZD1222 COVID-19 vaccine.

This chain connects TRBV30 to TRBJ1-4, with 12 positions matching TRBD1. This CDR3 is built from 16 residues. The ends lost 0 bases at V and 7 bases at J; junction bases unmatched: 6. Germline V gives CDR1 GTSNPN, CDR2 SVGIG (reference sequence). The CDR3 protein is CAWSVGTGGHGEKLFF. In nucleotides, the CDR3 is TGTGCCTGGAGTGTGGGGACAGGGGGCCATGGTGAAAAACTGTTTTTT.

This chain joins TRBV2 and TRBJ2-1, with D perhaps matching TRBD2 (5 bases). Trimming took 7 bases from V and 0 from J, leaving 10 bases between them. There are 14 residues in the CDR3. Germline V gives CDR1 SNHLY, CDR2 FYNNEI. CDR3 coding DNA: TGTGCCAGCAAGTTGGGGAGCTCCTACAATGAGCAGTTCTTC. This encodes CASKLGSSYNEQFF.

This chain connects TRBV7-3 to TRBJ2-2; 8 bases align to TRBD2. The CDR3 loop spans 16 amino acids. CDR1 is SGHTA, CDR2 FQGTGA, per germline. Trimming at V came to 1 base and at J to 7 bases, leaving 8 bases not matched to a gene. In DNA, the CDR3 is TGTGCCAGCAGCTTAAACCGGGAGGGCGGTCACGGGGAGCTGTTTTTT. The encoded protein is CASSLNREGGHGELFF.

This clone was seen just once. This chain uses TRBV7-8 with TRBJ2-7, with 9 positions matching TRBD1. The junction had 12 bases not matched to a gene; V was cut back by 2 bases and J by 4 bases. Germline loops: CDR1 SGHVS, CDR2 FQNEAQ. This CDR3 is built from 17 residues. This CDR3 reads CASSLYRGQSVMYEQYF. In DNA form, the CDR3 reads TGTGCCAGCAGCTTATACAGGGGGCAAAGTGTGATGTACGAGCAGTACTTC.

The rearrangement uses TRBV5-1 and TRBJ1-6, with TRBD1 identical over 7 bases. CDR3 length equals 15 residues. Trimming cost V 0 bases and J 14 bases; bases outside gene matches: 11. Germline loops: CDR1 SGHRS, CDR2 YFSETQ. CDR3 sequence reads: CASSLAGQVTGALHF. CDR3 DNA: TGCGCCAGCAGCTTGGCTGGACAGGTGACGGGAGCCCTCCACTTT.

The chain has TRBV19 and TRBJ1-5, with a weak D call TRBD1 (5 bases). Trimming removed 3 bases at V and 1 base at J, with 10 bases between. The V gene's germline CDR1 is LNHDA and CDR2 SQIVND (reference sequence). CDR3 length equals 15 residues. This CDR3 reads CASSMGGFSNQPQHF. For the CDR3, the DNA is TGTGCCAGTAGTATGGGGGGGTTCAGCAATCAGCCCCAGCATTTT.